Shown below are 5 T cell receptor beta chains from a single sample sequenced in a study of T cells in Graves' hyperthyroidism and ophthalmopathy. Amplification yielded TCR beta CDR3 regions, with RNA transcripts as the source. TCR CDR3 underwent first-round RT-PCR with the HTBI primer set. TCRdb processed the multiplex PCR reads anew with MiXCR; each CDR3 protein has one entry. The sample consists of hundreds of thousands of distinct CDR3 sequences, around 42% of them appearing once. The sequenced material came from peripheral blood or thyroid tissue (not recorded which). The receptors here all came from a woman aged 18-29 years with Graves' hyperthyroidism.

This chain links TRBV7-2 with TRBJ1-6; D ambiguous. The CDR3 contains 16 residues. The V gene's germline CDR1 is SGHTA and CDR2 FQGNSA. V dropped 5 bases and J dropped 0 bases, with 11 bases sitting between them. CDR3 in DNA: TGTGCCAGCAGCCCAGGCCGGGGCTCCTATAATTCACCCCTCCACTTT. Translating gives CASSPGRGSYNSPLHF.

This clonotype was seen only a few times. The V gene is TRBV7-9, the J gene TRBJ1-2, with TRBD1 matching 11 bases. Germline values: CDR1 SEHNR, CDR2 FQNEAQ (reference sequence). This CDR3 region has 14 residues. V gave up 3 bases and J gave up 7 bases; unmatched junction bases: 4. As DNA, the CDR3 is TGTGCCAGCAGCTTGGAGGGACAGGGGGTTGGCTACACCTTC. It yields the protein CASSLEGQGVGYTF.

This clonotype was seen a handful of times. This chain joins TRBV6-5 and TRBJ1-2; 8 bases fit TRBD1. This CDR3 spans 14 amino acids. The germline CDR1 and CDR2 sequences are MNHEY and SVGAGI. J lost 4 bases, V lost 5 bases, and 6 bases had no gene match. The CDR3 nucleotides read TGTGCCAGCAGTCGGAGGACAGGGAGCTATGGCTACACCTTC. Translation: CASSRRTGSYGYTF.

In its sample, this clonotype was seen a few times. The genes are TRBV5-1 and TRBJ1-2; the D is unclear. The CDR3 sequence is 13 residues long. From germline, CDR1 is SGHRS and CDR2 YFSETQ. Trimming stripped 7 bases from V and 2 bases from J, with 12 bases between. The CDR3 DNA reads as TGCGCCAGCGCGACCGGGGTAAACTATGGCTACACCTTC. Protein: CASATGVNYGYTF.

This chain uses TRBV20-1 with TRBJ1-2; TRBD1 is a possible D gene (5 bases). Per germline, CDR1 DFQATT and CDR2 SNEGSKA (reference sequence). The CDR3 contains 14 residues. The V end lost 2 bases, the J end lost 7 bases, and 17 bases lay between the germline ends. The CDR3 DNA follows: TGCAGTGCTAGAACCCTGGACAATATCGGTGGCTACACCTTC. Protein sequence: CSARTLDNIGGYTF.